The 12 T cell receptor beta chains in this list originate from one sample, sequenced in a study of T cell changes during pregnancy in multiple sclerosis. Repertoires were generated with immunoSEQ multiplex PCR, while TCRdb's copy carries only in-frame clones and drops some. The sample yields around 31,000 clones, approximately 92% seen once. The sample consisted of CD4+ T cells from peripheral blood mononuclear cells, taken in the first trimester of pregnancy. The receptors shown here come from a female donor with multiple sclerosis, enrolled in a pregnancy study.

This rearrangement joins TRBV19 to TRBJ1-1; D gene ambiguous. The germline V gene has CDR1 LNHDA and CDR2 SQIVND (reference sequence). The length of the CDR3 is 14 residues. V lost 2 bases and J lost 8, with 15 bases in between. Here the CDR3 DNA reads TGTGCCAGTAGTATACATACAGTATCTGACGAAGCTTTCTTT. This codes for CASSIHTVSDEAFF.

V and J are TRBV9 and TRBJ1-1; 12 positions agree with TRBD1. With V trimmed by 3 bases and J by 5 bases, 17 bases remained unmatched. This CDR3 contains 19 residues. The germline gives CDR1 SGDLS, CDR2 YYNGEE. The CDR3 loop reads CASSALGWGTGGVRTEAFF. The DNA of the CDR3 is TGTGCCAGCAGCGCCCTGGGTTGGGGGACAGGGGGCGTTAGGACTGAAGCTTTCTTT.

This chain links TRBV4-3 with TRBJ2-3; D perhaps matches TRBD2 (6 bases). Germline CDR1 and CDR2: LGHNA and YSLEER. The CDR3 runs to 15 residues. Trimming shortened V by 6 bases and J by 6 bases, and 19 bases separated the two germline ends. The CDR3 loop is CASSPRGGRTDTQYF. The CDR3 DNA reads TGCGCCAGCAGTCCTAGGGGAGGTAGAACGGATACGCAGTATTTT.

The V and J genes are TRBV7-8 and TRBJ2-2; D is perhaps TRBD1 (5 bases). Germline CDR1 SGHVS, CDR2 FQNEAQ. The CDR3 has 15 amino acids. The V gene lost 7 bases and the J gene lost 0 bases, with 12 bases spanning the gap. DNA for the CDR3: TGTGCCAGCACCCTAAGGACATCGAACACCGGGGAGCTGTTTTTT. It encodes CASTLRTSNTGELFF.

This clone was counted only a few times. The chain couples TRBV6-5 to TRBJ1-6, with D uncertain. Trimming removed 7 bases at V and 7 bases at J, with 17 bases between. The CDR3 is 15 amino acids. Germline assignment: CDR1 MNHEY and CDR2 SVGAGI. CDR3 nucleotides: TGTGCCAGCAAAGCTTGGTCAGGAATAAATTCACCCCTCCACTTT. Its protein product is CASKAWSGINSPLHF.

This clone came up once. The V and J genes are TRBV11-2 and TRBJ1-1, with D perhaps TRBD1 (5 bases). CDR3 length: 14 residues. Germline V gene data show CDR1 as SGHAT and CDR2 as FQNNGV. The V gene lost 5 bases and the J gene lost 1 base, with 11 bases spanning the gap. This CDR3 is CASSPRGENTEAFF. The CDR3 DNA reads TGTGCCAGCAGCCCACGGGGGGAGAACACTGAAGCTTTCTTT.

The chain recombines TRBV4-1 with TRBJ1-1; no firm D call. Trimming took 1 base from V and 1 from J, leaving 16 bases between them. Germline CDR1 MGHRA, CDR2 YSYEKL. This CDR3 region has 17 residues. CDR3 amino acids: CASSQGRWEGKNTEAFF. DNA for the CDR3: TGCGCCAGCAGCCAAGGTCGCTGGGAGGGAAAGAACACTGAAGCTTTCTTT.

The CDR3: CSACRGMDTEAFF. Here the CDR3 DNA reads TGCAGCGCTTGCAGGGGGATGGACACTGAAGCTTTCTTT. This rearrangement joins TRBV29-1 to TRBJ1-1; TRBD1 matches 7 bases. Germline assignment: CDR1 SQVTM and CDR2 ANQGSEA. This CDR3 spans 13 amino acids. V shed 7 bases and J 3 bases; nucleotides not matched to a gene: 8. Full variable domain (remainder filled in from reference TRBV29-1 and TRBJ1-1): SAVISQKPSRDICQRGTSLTIQCQVDSQVTMMFWYRQQPGQSLTLIATANQGSEATYESGFVIDKFPISRPNLTFSTLTVSNMSPEDSSIYLCSACRGMDTEAFFGQGTRLTVV.

V gene TRBV10-3 combines with J gene TRBJ2-7; D is possibly TRBD1 (5 bases). V lost 0 bases, J lost 2 bases, and 11 bases lay in between. The CDR3 covers 15 residues. The germline V gene encodes CDR1 ENHRY and CDR2 SYGVKD. The CDR3 sequence: CAISESRGNPYEQYF. The CDR3 DNA is TGTGCCATCAGTGAGTCAAGGGGCAATCCCTACGAGCAGTACTTC.

The V gene is TRBV27, the J gene TRBJ2-7; unclear D gene. Trimming removed 1 base from V and 0 bases from J, with 13 bases in between. CDR1 and CDR2 from the germline V gene are MNHEY and SMNVEV (reference sequence). The CDR3 runs to 16 residues. The CDR3 protein is CASSLFPWPRSYEQYF. DNA for the CDR3: TGTGCCAGCAGTTTATTCCCTTGGCCTCGCTCCTACGAGCAGTACTTC.

This clone came up once. The chain is built from TRBV19 and TRBJ1-5; TRBD1 might be the D (5 bases). Trimming removed 5 bases from V and 0 bases from J, with 11 bases in between. This CDR3 spans 15 amino acids. Looked up from germline, CDR1 is LNHDA and CDR2 is SQIVND (reference sequence). The CDR3 spells CASSGTAYSNQPQHF. In DNA form, the CDR3 reads TGTGCCAGTAGTGGGACTGCCTATAGCAATCAGCCCCAGCATTTT.

V gene TRBV5-6 combines with J gene TRBJ2-3; TRBD2 matches 7 bases. There are 14 residues in the CDR3. The V and J ends lost 3 bases and 5 bases, in that order; junction bases with no gene match: 6. In germline, CDR1 is SGHDT, CDR2 YYEEEE. CDR3 in amino acids: CASSSGTIGDTQYF. CDR3 in DNA: TGTGCCAGCAGCTCCGGGACTATAGGAGATACGCAGTATTTT.